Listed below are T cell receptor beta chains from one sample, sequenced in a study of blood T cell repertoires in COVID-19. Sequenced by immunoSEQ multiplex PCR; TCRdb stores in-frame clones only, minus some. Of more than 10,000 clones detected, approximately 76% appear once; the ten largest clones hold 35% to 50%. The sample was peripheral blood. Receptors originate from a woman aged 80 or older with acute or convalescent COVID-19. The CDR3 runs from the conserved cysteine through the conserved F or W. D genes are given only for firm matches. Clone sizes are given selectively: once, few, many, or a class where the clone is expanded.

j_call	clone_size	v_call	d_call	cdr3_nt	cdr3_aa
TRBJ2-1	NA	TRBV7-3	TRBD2	TGTGCCAGCAGCTTAATCGCTAGCGGGGGGGTTAATGAGCAGTTCTTC	CASSLIASGGVNEQFF
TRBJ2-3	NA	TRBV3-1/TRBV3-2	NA	TGTGCCAGCAGAGTAGCCGATCGACAGTATTTT	CASRVADRQYF
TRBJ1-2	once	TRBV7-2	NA	TGTGCCAGCAGCTTAGGCGGATTCTATGGCTACACCTTC	CASSLGGFYGYTF
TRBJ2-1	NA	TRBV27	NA	TGTGCCAGCAGTCGAGCCTCAGGGTTGGTCTACAATGAGCAGTTCTTC	CASSRASGLVYNEQFF
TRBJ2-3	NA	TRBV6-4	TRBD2	TGTGCCAGCTCCGGACTAGCGGGGAGCACAGATACGCAGTATTTT	CASSGLAGSTDTQYF
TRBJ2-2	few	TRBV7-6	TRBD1	TGTGCCAGCAGCCCACAGGGGGACCTTGCTACCGGGGAGCTGTTTTTT	CASSPQGDLATGELFF
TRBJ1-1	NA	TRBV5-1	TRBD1	TGCGCCAGCAGCTTGGACGACAGGGGAGAGGCTGAAGCTTTCTTT	CASSLDDRGEAEAFF
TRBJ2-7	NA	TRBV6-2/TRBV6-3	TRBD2	TGTGCCAGCAGTTACGGGGGGGACTCCTACGAGCAGTACTTC	CASSYGGDSYEQYF
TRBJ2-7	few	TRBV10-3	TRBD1	TGTGCCATCAGTGCTGGGACAGGGGCGGGCGAGCAGTACTTC	CAISAGTGAGEQYF
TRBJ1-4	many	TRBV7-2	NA	TGTGCCAGCAGCTTAGCGGGGGCCCGCGGTGAAAAACTGTTTTTT	CASSLAGARGEKLFF